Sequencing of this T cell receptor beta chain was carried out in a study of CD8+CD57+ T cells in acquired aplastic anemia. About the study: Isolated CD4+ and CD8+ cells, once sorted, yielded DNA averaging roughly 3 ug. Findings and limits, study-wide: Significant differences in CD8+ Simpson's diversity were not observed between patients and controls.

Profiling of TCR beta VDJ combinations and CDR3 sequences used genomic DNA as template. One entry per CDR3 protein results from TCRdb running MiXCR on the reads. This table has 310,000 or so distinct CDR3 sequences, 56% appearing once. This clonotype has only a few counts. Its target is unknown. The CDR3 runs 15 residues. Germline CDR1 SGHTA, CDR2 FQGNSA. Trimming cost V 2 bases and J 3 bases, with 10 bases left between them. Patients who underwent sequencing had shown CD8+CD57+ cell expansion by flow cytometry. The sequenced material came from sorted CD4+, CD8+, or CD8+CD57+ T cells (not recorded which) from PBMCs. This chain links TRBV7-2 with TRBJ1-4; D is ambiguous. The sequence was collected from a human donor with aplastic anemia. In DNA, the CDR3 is TGTGCCAGCAGCTTACTCAGTTCGGCTAATGAAAAACTGTTTTTT. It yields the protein CASSLLSSANEKLFF.